The 2 T cell receptor beta chains given below trace back to one sample, sequenced in a study of shared clonotypes between healthy human individuals. Repertoires were generated with immunoSEQ multiplex PCR, while TCRdb's copy carries only in-frame clones and drops some. The sample records 520,000 or so clones, around 74% being singletons. The sequenced sample consisted of PBMCs. These receptor sequences come from a woman aged 40 to 49 in good health. Some clones in this sample may be carry-over from other donors' samples.

CDR3 bases: TGTGCCAGCAGTGAATATTACAGTGGAGCTTTCTTT. As protein: CASSEYYSGAFF. J is TRBJ1-1 and V is TRBV25-1; D is ambiguous. The CDR3 is made up of 12 amino acids. Trimming cost V 0 bases and J 10 bases, with 9 bases left between them. Per the germline V gene, CDR1 is MGHDK and CDR2 is SYGVNS.

The J gene is TRBJ1-5, the V gene TRBV28, with TRBD1 as a possible D gene (5 bases). Germline V gene data show CDR1 as MDHEN and CDR2 as SYDVKM. V gave up 2 bases and J gave up 6 bases, with 11 bases separating them. The CDR3 runs to 14 residues. CDR3 bases: TGTGCCAGCAGTTTAGGGGGGGGAACTCAGCCCCAGCATTTT. Residues: CASSLGGGTQPQHF.